This is a list of T cell receptor beta chains from one sample in a study of vaccination and CD4 T cells after COVID-19. These receptors' antigens are unknown. From the PCR reads, TCRdb called clonotypes with MiXCR, one entry per CDR3 protein. The repertoire includes more than 13,000 distinct CDR3 sequences, 28% of them detected once, and over 15% sits in the top ten. Sequenced input: cultured CD4+ T cells from blood. All receptors derive from a human donor with COVID-19. Both conserved end residues are part of each CDR3. Fields, in order: V gene, D gene, clone size, J gene, CDR3 protein, CDR3 DNA. A D gene is named only where the DNA matches it firmly. For some rows the clone size is stated as once, few or many, or as a class when expanded; others skip it.

>TRBV20-1|NA|few|TRBJ1-5
CSVPVGNQPQHF
TGCAGTGTACCGGTCGGCAATCAGCCCCAGCATTTT
>TRBV27|NA|NA|TRBJ1-4
CASSSILLGRGGSDDEKLFF
TGTGCCAGCAGTTCGATACTCCTCGGACGGGGGGGGTCAGATGATGAAAAACTGTTTTTT
>TRBV3-1|TRBD1|NA|TRBJ1-2
CASSSWDRVLGGYTF
TGTGCCAGCAGCTCATGGGACAGGGTTTTGGGTGGCTACACCTTC
>TRBV24-1|NA|NA|TRBJ2-3
CATSDLGYGSDTQYF
TGTGCCACCAGTGACCTCGGCTATGGGTCAGATACGCAGTATTTT
>TRBV19|TRBD1|NA|TRBJ1-3
CATRSGTGSGNTIYF
TGTGCCACCCGATCCGGGACAGGGTCTGGAAACACCATATATTTT
>TRBV7-6|NA|few|TRBJ2-2
CASILEGSTGELFF
TGTGCCAGCATCTTGGAAGGCTCGACCGGGGAGCTGTTTTTT
>TRBV7-8|NA|NA|TRBJ1-1
CASSWGRSEAFF
TGTGCCAGCAGCTGGGGAAGGTCTGAAGCTTTCTTT
>TRBV5-1|NA|NA|TRBJ1-2
CASSPGTRYGYTF
TGCGCCAGCAGCCCGGGGACACGCTATGGCTACACCTTC
>TRBV20-1|TRBD2|few|TRBJ2-3
CSAGLAGGAGTDTQYF
TGCAGTGCTGGACTAGCGGGGGGTGCCGGCACAGATACGCAGTATTTT
>TRBV11-2|NA|NA|TRBJ1-6
CASSLLGSSNSALHF
TGTGCCAGCAGCTTATTAGGCAGTTCTAATTCGGCCCTCCACTTT
>TRBV29-1|NA|NA|TRBJ1-2
CSVRDSDGLNYGYTF
TGCAGCGTTAGGGACTCGGACGGTCTTAACTATGGCTACACCTTC
>TRBV6-1|TRBD2|NA|TRBJ2-3
CASSPLASGGRTDTQYF
TGTGCCAGCAGTCCATTAGCAAGCGGGGGGAGGACAGATACGCAGTATTTT
>TRBV6-2/TRBV6-3|NA|NA|TRBJ2-3
CASRVGETDTQYF
TGTGCCAGCAGGGTGGGGGAAACAGATACGCAGTATTTT
>TRBV20-1|NA|NA|TRBJ2-7
CSAVSDSSYEQYF
TGCAGTGCTGTCAGTGACAGCTCCTACGAGCAGTACTTC
>TRBV20-1|NA|few|TRBJ2-5
CSARPQETQYF
TGCAGTGCTAGACCCCAAGAGACCCAGTACTTC
>TRBV6-1|TRBD1|few|TRBJ1-1
CASNPGQGFTEAFF
TGTGCCAGCAACCCGGGACAGGGTTTCACTGAAGCTTTCTTT
>TRBV28|NA|few|TRBJ1-1
CASSSGPHTEAFF
TGTGCCAGCAGTTCAGGACCTCACACTGAAGCTTTCTTT
>TRBV6-1|TRBD1|NA|TRBJ1-5
CASSTGDVQSQHF
TGTGCCAGCAGTACAGGGGATGTGCAGTCCCAGCATTTT
>TRBV7-3|TRBD2|NA|TRBJ2-7
CASSPQRGSYEQYF
TGTGCCAGCAGCCCACAGCGGGGGTCCTACGAGCAGTACTTC
>TRBV20-1|TRBD1|once|TRBJ2-7
CSAPTGNEQYF
TGCAGTGCGCCGACAGGGAACGAGCAGTACTTC
>TRBV7-9|TRBD1|few|TRBJ2-2
CASSLGQGATGELFF
TGTGCCAGCAGCTTAGGGCAGGGGGCAACCGGGGAGCTGTTTTTT
>TRBV27|NA|few|TRBJ1-4
CASSLRDTPFNEKLFF
TGTGCCAGCAGTTTAAGGGATACGCCCTTTAATGAAAAACTGTTTTTT
>TRBV12-3/TRBV12-4|NA|NA|TRBJ2-2
CASSLGVTGELFF
TGTGCCAGCAGTTTAGGAGTTACCGGGGAGCTGTTTTTT
>TRBV5-5|NA|NA|TRBJ1-5
CASSWGVVNQPQHF
TGTGCCAGCAGCTGGGGGGTGGTCAATCAGCCCCAGCATTTT
>TRBV6-1|TRBD2|NA|TRBJ2-4
CASRVAGGNRAKNIQYF
TGTGCCAGCAGGGTAGCGGGGGGAAATCGAGCCAAAAACATTCAGTACTTC
>TRBV6-1|TRBD1|NA|TRBJ1-5
CASKGAQNRGLQPQHF
TGTGCCAGCAAAGGGGCCCAGAACAGGGGGCTTCAGCCCCAGCATTTT
>TRBV2|TRBD2|NA|TRBJ2-5
CASSGGGGGETQYF
TGTGCCAGCAGTGGAGGCGGGGGGGGGGAGACCCAGTACTTC
>TRBV27|NA|NA|TRBJ1-2
CASRRERSANYGYTF
TGTGCCAGCAGGAGGGAGCGGTCAGCTAACTATGGCTACACCTTC
>TRBV6-1|TRBD2|NA|TRBJ2-1
CASIGLAGGNNEQFF
TGTGCCAGCATCGGGTTAGCGGGGGGTAACAATGAGCAGTTCTTC